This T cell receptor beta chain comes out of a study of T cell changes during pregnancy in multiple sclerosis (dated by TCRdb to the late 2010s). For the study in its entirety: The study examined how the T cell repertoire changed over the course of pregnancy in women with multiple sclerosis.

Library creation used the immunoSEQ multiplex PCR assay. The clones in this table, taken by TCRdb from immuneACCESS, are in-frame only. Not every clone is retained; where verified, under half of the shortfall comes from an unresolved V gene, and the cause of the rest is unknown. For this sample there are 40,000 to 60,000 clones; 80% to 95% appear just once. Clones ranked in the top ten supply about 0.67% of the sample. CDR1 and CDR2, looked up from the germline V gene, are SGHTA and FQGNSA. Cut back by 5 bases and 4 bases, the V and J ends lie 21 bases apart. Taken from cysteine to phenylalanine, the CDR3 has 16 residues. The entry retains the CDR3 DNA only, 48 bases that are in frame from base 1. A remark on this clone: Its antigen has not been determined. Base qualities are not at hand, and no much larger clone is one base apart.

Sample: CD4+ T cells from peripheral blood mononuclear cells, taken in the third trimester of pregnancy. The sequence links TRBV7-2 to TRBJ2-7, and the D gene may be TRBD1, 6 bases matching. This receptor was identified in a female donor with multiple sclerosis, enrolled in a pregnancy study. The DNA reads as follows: TGTGCCAGCAGCGTATCCCACGGGACAAGCCTTTACGAGCAGTACTTC. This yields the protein CASSVSHGTSLYEQYF.